The entry that follows covers one TCR beta chain sequence. The CDR3 runs to 18 residues. Trimming stripped 2 bases from V and 7 bases from J, with 25 bases between. Germline V lookup: CDR1 SGHRS, CDR2 YFSETQ. The sample originates from a study of early stage breast cancer tumors. Method: immunoSEQ multiplex PCR; TCRdb's copy keeps in-frame clones and lacks some. This table has fewer than 30,000 clones, approximately 80% appearing once. The specimen was blood. The sequence derives from a person between 60 and 70 years old with breast cancer. V gene TRBV5-1 combines with J gene TRBJ2-1; tentatively, D is TRBD2 (6 bases). CDR3 loop: CASSFLAPGGIGRNEQFF. CDR3 bases: TGCGCCAGCAGCTTCCTTGCGCCTGGCGGGATAGGGAGAAATGAGCAGTTCTTC.